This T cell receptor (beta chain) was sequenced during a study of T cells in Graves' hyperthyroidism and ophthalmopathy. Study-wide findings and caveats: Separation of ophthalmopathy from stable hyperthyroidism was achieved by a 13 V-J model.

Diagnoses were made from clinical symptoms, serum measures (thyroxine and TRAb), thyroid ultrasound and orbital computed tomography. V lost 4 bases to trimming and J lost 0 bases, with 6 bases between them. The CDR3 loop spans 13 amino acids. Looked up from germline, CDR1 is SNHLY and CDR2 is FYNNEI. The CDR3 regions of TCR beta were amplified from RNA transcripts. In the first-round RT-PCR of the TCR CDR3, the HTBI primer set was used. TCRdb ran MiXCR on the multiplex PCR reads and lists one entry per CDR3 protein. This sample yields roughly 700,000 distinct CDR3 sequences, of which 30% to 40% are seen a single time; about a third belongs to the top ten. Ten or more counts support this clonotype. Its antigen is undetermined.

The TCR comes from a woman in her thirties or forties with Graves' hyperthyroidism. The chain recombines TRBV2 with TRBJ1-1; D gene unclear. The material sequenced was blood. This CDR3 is CASSATLNTEAFF. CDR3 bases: TGTGCCAGCAGTGCTACTTTGAACACTGAAGCTTTCTTT.